The sequence of this TCR beta chain was determined in a study of blood T cell repertoires in COVID-19. Overall study context: Acute and convalescent COVID-19 samples came from the United States, Italy and Spain. Sample material is recorded as cDNA or gDNA derived from T cells, B-cell-depleted T cells, or PBMCs.

In the original analysis: Amplification of reference gene primers provided the estimated nucleated cell counts. Sequencing was performed with immunoSEQ multiplex PCR; in TCRdb, only in-frame clones are kept and a portion is missing. Clone size and V and J calls were adopted from that table, with D and trimming inferred from the DNA. The sample has about 130,000 clones; roughly four fifths are singletons. This clone was seen a handful of times. V gave up 5 bases and J gave up 7 bases, with 20 bases separating them. CDR1 SEHNR and CDR2 FQNEAQ come from the germline V gene (reference sequence). There are 15 residues in the CDR3.

V and J are TRBV7-9 and TRBJ1-1; weak D call: TRBD1 (5 bases). The sample was peripheral blood. This receptor was obtained from a woman in her sixties or seventies with acute or convalescent COVID-19. The DNA for the CDR3 is TGTGCCAGCAGCCGGGAGTGGGGTCCAGGGAATGAAGCTTTCTTT. Encoded protein: CASSREWGPGNEAFF.